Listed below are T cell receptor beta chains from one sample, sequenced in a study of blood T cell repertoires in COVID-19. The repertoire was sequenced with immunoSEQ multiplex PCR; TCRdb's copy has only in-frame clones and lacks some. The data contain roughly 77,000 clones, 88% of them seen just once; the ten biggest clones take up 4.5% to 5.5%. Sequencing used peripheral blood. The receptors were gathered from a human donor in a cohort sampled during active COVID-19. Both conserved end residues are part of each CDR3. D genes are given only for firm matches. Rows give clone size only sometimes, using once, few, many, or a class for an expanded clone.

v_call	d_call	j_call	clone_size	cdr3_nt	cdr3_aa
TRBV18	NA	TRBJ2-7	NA	TGTGCCAGCTCACGGCGGCCTAGGGAGGACTACGAGCAGTACTTC	CASSRRPREDYEQYF
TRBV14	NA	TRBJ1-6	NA	TGTGCCAGCAGCCCGTTACAAATCAATTCACCCCTCCACTTT	CASSPLQINSPLHF
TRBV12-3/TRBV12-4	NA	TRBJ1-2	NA	TGTGCCAGCAGCTCAGGGGTGGACTATGGCTACACCTTC	CASSSGVDYGYTF
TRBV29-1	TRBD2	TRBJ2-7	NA	TGCAGCGTTGTGTGGGAGGGCAGCTCCTACGAGCAGTACTTC	CSVVWEGSSYEQYF
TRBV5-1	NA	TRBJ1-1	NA	TGCGCCAGCAGCCCCCTCACCGGGTTGAACACTGAAGCTTTCTTT	CASSPLTGLNTEAFF
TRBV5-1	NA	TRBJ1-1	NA	TGCGCCAGCAGCGGGCTGGGAGGGTCCAACACTGAAGCTTTCTTT	CASSGLGGSNTEAFF
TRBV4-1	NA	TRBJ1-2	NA	TGCGCCAGCAGCCACGTAGATCCTCCCCATGGCTACACCTTC	CASSHVDPPHGYTF
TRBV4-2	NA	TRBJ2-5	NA	TGTGCCAGCAGCATTGTCGTAGGGGCAGAGACCCAGTACTTC	CASSIVVGAETQYF
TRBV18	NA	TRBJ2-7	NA	TGTGCCAGCTCACCAACAGGGACCAATTCCGAGCAGTACTTC	CASSPTGTNSEQYF
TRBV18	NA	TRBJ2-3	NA	TGTGCCAGCTCACCCCCCGACTCCCCCACAGATACGCAGTATTTT	CASSPPDSPTDTQYF
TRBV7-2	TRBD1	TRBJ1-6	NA	TGTGCCAGCAGCGCCCGGGACAGGCTGAATTCACCCCTCCACTTT	CASSARDRLNSPLHF
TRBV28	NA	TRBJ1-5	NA	TGTGCCAGCAGTTCCTATAGCAATCAGCCCCAGCATTTT	CASSSYSNQPQHF
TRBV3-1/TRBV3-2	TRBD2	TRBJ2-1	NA	TGTGCCAGCAGCCCACTAGCGGGGGGGCCAGGGGGTGAGCAGTTCTTC	CASSPLAGGPGGEQFF
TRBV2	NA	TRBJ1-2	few	TGTGCCAGCAGTGAAGGAGGACAGCGGAATAACTATGGCTACACCTTC	CASSEGGQRNNYGYTF
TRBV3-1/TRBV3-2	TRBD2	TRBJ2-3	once	TGTGCCAGCAGCCAAGATAGGGGCGGGAGAAGGAGTGCAGATACGCAGTATTTT	CASSQDRGGRRSADTQYF
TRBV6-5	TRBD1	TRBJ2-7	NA	TGTGCCAGCAGCCCCCGGGACAGGGATACCTACGAGCAGTACTTC	CASSPRDRDTYEQYF
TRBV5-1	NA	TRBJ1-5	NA	TGCGCCAGCAGCTTGGGACCCCTCGGGAGGGGTCAGCCCCAGCATTTT	CASSLGPLGRGQPQHF
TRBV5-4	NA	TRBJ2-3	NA	TGTGCCAGCAGCTTGGATCAGGGGGGTGATACGCAGTATTTT	CASSLDQGGDTQYF
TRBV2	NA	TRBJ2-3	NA	TGTGCCAGCAGTGAAGAGGGCCGGGGGGATACGCAGTATTTT	CASSEEGRGDTQYF
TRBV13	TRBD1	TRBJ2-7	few	TGTGCCAGCAGCCGAGGAAACTGGACAGGGAGGTCCCTCGAGCAGTACTTC	CASSRGNWTGRSLEQYF
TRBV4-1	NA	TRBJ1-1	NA	TGCCCCAGCCGCCGACCCGGGATTAACACTGAAGCTTTCTTT	CPSRRPGINTEAFF
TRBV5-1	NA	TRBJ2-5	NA	TGCGCCAGCAGCGGAGGCCGGTACCAAGAGACCCAGTACTTC	CASSGGRYQETQYF
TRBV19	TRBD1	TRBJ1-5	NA	TGTGCCAGTAGATATCAGGGGGCTGGAAATCAGCCCCAGCATTTT	CASRYQGAGNQPQHF
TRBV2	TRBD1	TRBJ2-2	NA	TGTGCCAGCAGTGGGACAGGGACGACCGGGGAGCTGTTTTTT	CASSGTGTTGELFF
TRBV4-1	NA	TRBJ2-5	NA	TGCGCCAGCAGCCAAAACTCAGGGGAGTCAGAGACCCAGTACTTC	CASSQNSGESETQYF
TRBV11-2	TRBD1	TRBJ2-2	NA	TGTGCCAGCAGCTTTCGGACAGGGGGCTATAACACCGGGGAGCTGTTTTTT	CASSFRTGGYNTGELFF
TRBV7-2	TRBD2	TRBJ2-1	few	TGTGCCAGCAGCATCTCCAGCGGGGGGCACAATGAGCAGTTCTTC	CASSISSGGHNEQFF
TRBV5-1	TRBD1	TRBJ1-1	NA	TGCGCCAGCAGCCTATTGGACAGGGGTGGTGCTTTCTTT	CASSLLDRGGAFF
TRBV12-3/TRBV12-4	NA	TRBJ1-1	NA	TGTGCCAGCACCCTTCTCGGGGGGACTGAAGCTTTCTTT	CASTLLGGTEAFF
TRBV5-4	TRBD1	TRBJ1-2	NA	TGTGCCAGCAGCTTTGGTGGCTCATTACAGGGGAACTATGGCTACACCTTC	CASSFGGSLQGNYGYTF
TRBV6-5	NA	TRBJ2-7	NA	TGTGCCAGCAGGTCCACCTACGAGCAGTACTTC	CASRSTYEQYF
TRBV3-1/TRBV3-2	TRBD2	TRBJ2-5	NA	TGTGCCAGCAGCCTGCTAGCGGACCAAGAGACCCAGTACTTC	CASSLLADQETQYF
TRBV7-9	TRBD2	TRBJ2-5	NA	TGTGCCAGCAGCTTGGCTAGCGGCGTGTGGGCCCAGTACTTC	CASSLASGVWAQYF
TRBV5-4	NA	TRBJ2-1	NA	TGTGCCAGCAGCTTTGTAGGGACTTACAATGAGCAGTTCTTC	CASSFVGTYNEQFF
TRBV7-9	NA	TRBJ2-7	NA	TGTGCCAGCCGACCGTCCCGGGGGGCGGAATACTACGAGCAGTACTTC	CASRPSRGAEYYEQYF
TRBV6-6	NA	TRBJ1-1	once	TGTGCCAGCACCGCGTGGACTGAAGCTTTCTTT	CASTAWTEAFF
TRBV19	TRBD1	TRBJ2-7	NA	TGTGCCAGTAGTATTCTCCAGGGGGAGCGATACGAGCAGTACTTC	CASSILQGERYEQYF
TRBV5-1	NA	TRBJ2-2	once	TGCGCCAGCAGCCCCTCCCAGGGATCCGGGGAGCTGTTTTTT	CASSPSQGSGELFF
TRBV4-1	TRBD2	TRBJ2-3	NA	TGCGCCAGCAGCCCATTAGGACTAGCGGGAGAGAGAGATACGCAGTATTTT	CASSPLGLAGERDTQYF
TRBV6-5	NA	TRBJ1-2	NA	TGTGCCAGCACTAGCCAGGGGCCGGCGGATGGCTACACCTTC	CASTSQGPADGYTF
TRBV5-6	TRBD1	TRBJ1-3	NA	TGTGCCAGCAGCTTTACAGGGGGAAGGATCTCTGGAAACACCATATATTTT	CASSFTGGRISGNTIYF
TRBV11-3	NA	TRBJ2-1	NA	TGTGCCAGCAGCTTAGAGGTTCTATTTGGGGGGAGCGGTGAGCAGTTCTTC	CASSLEVLFGGSGEQFF
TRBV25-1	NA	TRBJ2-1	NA	TGTGCCAGCAGTGAAAGGGGGGGCTTAATAAGGAATGAGCAGTTCTTC	CASSERGGLIRNEQFF
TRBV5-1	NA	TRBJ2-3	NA	TGCGCCAGCAGCTTGGAGTGGCCCACAGATACGCAGTATTTT	CASSLEWPTDTQYF
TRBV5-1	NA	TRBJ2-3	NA	TGCGCCAGCAGCCTATCATCGACAGACTCTAGCACAGATACGCAGTATTTT	CASSLSSTDSSTDTQYF
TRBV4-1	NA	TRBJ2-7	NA	TGCGCCAGCAGCCAAGATCAGGGAAAAATACACTCCTACGAGCAGTACTTC	CASSQDQGKIHSYEQYF
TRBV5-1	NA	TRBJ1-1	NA	TGCGCCAGCAGCTTCGCTGACAGACTGAACACTGAAGCTTTCTTT	CASSFADRLNTEAFF
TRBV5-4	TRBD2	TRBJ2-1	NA	TGTGCCAGCAGTGGGACTAGCGATAGTGGTGAGCAGTTCTTC	CASSGTSDSGEQFF
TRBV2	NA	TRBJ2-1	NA	TGTGCCAGCAGTGAGTCTCGAGAATATGAGCAGTTCTTC	CASSESREYEQFF
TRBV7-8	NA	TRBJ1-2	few	TGTGCCAGCAGCTTAGGACAGGCCCTCACCTGGGGCTACACCTTC	CASSLGQALTWGYTF
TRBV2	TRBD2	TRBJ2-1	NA	TGTGCCAGCAGCTCCCTTCTAGCGGGAGATGGGAATGAGCAGTTCTTC	CASSSLLAGDGNEQFF
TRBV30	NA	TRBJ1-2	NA	TGTGCCTGGAGGATGAGCCGCAGGGCTGTAGCTGGCTACACCTTC	CAWRMSRRAVAGYTF
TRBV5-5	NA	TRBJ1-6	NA	TGTGCCAGCAGCTGGCCGGCGGTCGGTAATTCACCCCTCCACTTT	CASSWPAVGNSPLHF